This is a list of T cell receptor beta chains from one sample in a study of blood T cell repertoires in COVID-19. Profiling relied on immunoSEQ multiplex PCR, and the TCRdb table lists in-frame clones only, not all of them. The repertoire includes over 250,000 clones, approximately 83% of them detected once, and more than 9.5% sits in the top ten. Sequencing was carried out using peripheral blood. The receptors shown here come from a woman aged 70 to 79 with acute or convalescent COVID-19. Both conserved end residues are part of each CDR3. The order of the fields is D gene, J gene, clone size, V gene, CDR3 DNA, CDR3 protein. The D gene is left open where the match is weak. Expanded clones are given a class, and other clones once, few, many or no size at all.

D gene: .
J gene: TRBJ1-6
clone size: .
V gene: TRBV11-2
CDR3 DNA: TGTGCCAGCAGCCCAAGCGGGGGTCGGGCACCCCTCCACTTT
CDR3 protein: CASSPSGGRAPLHF

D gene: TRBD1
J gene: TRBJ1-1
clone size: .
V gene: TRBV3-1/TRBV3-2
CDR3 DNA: TGTGCCAGCAGCGGGACAGGGGGCACTGAAGCTTTCTTT
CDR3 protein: CASSGTGGTEAFF

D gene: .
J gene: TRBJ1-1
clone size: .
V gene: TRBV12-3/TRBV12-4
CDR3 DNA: TGTGCCAGCAGTCGGGAGGGAGCTTTCTTT
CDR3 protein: CASSREGAFF

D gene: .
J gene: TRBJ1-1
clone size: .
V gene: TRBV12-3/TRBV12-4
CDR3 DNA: TGTGCCAGCAGCTCGCCTGGAGCATCTTTCTTT
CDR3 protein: CASSSPGASFF

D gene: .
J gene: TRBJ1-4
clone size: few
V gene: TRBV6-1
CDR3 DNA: TGTGCCAGCAGTGAAGCGAGGGAAAAACTGTTTTTT
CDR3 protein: CASSEAREKLFF

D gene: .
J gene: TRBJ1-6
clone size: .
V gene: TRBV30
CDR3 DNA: TGTGCCTGTCCCGGGTCTAGAGGAAATTCACCCCTCCACTTT
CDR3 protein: CACPGSRGNSPLHF

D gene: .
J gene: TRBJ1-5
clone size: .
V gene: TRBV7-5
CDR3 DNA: TGTGTCAGAAGCGCATCGGGACAGGGTATTTATCAGCCCCAGCATTTT
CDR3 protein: CVRSASGQGIYQPQHF

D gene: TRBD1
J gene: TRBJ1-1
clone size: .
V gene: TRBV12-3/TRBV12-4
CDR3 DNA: TGTGCCAGCAGCTCCGACAGGGGTGCTGAAGCTTTCTTT
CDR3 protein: CASSSDRGAEAFF

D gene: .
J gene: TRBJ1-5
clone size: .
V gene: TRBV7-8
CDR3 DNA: TGTGCCAGCAGCCCCATTCAGGGGAAGAATCAGCCCCAGCATTTT
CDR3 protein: CASSPIQGKNQPQHF

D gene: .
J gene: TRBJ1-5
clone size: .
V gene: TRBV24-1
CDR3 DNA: TGTGCCACCAGTGCGACAATCAATCAGCCCCAGCATTTT
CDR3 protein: CATSATINQPQHF

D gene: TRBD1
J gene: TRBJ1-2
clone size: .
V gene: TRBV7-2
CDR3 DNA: TGTGCCAGCAGCACACGACAGGGGTACTATGGCTACACCTTC
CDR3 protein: CASSTRQGYYGYTF